This T cell receptor beta chain stems from a study of blood T cell repertoires in COVID-19. Study context: The samples span acute and convalescent COVID-19 from the United States, Italy and Spain. PBMCs, B-cell-depleted T cells, or T cells provided the cDNA or gDNA that made up the material.

CDR1 is ENHRY, CDR2 SYGVKD, per germline. CDR3 length: 16 residues. V was shortened by 2 bases and J by 7 bases, with 15 bases between the two germline ends. Authors' processing steps: For nucleated cells, counts were estimated from reference gene primer amplification. This table comes from immunoSEQ multiplex PCR, and its TCRdb copy is limited to in-frame clones, with some not included. The V and J calls and clone size come from that table; D and trimming were worked out from the DNA. This sample carries about 100,000 clones, over 75% of them seen once, and the ten largest clones take roughly 7.3%. The genes are TRBV10-3 and TRBJ1-6; no firm D call. The clonotype comes from a man aged 25 to 40 in a cohort sampled during active COVID-19. Sequenced: peripheral blood. The chain's CDR3 is CAISEGFGVANSPLHF. DNA of the CDR3: TGTGCCATCAGTGAGGGTTTCGGAGTTGCAAATTCACCCCTCCACTTT.